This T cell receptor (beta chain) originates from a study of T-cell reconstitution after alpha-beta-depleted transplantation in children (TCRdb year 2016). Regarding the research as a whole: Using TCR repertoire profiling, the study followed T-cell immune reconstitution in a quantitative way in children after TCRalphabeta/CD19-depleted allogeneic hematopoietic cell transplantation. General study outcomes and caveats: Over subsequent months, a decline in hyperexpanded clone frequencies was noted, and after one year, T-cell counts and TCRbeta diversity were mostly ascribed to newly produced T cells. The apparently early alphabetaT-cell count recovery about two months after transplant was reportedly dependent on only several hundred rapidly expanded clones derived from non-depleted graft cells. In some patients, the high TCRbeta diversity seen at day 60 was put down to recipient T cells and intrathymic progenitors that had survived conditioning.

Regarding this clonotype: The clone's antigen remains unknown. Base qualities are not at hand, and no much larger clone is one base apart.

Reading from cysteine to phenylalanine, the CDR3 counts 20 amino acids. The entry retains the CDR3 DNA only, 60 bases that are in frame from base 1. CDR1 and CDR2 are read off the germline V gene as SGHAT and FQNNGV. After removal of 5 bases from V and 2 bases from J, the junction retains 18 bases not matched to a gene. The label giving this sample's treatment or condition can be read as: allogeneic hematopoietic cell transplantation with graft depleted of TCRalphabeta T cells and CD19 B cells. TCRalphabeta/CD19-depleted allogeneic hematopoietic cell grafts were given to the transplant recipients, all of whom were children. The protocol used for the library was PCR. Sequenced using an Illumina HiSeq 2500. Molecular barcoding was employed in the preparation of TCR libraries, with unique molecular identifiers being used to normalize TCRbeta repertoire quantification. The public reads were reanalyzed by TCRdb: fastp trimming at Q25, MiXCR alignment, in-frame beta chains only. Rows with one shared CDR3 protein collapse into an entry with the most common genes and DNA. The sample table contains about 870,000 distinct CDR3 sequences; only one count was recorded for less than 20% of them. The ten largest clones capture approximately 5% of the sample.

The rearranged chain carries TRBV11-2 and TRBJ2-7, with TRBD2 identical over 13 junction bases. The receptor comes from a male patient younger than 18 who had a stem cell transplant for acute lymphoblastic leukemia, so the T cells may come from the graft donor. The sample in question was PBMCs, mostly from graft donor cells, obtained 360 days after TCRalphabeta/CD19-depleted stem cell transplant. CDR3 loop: CASSKFRGLAGVKLPYEQYF. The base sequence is TGTGCCAGCAGCAAATTCCGAGGACTAGCGGGAGTAAAGTTACCCTACGAGCAGTACTTC.